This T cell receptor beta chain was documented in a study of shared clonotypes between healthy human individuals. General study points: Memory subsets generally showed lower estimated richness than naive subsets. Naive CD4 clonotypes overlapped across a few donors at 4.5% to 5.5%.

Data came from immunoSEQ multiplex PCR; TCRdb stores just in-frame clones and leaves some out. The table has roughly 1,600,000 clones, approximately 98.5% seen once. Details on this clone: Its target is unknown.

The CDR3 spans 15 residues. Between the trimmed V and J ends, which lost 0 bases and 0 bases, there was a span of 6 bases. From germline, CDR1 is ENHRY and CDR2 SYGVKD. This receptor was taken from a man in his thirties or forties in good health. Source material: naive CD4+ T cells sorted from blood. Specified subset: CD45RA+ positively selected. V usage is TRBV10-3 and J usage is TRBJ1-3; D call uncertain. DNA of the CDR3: TGTGCCATCAGTGAGTCCTGGATCTCTGGAAACACCATATATTTT. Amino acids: CAISESWISGNTIYF.